Listed below are T cell receptor beta chains from one sample, sequenced in a study of OX40 agonist ivuxolimab in advanced cancers. Sequenced by immunoSEQ multiplex PCR; TCRdb stores in-frame clones only, minus some. This table holds around 77,000 clones, around nine tenths found once. The source material was CD4+ or CD8+ T cells sorted from blood, sampled in a trial of the OX40 agonist ivuxolimab. Receptors were obtained from an adult with an advanced solid tumor such as melanoma, head and neck, liver or kidney cancer. CDR3s include the opening cysteine and the closing phenylalanine or tryptophan. A D gene is named only where the DNA matches it firmly. Not all rows give a size; the values are once, few, many and, for expanded clones, a class.

cdr3_length j_call v_call d_call clone_size cdr3_aa cdr3_nt
14 TRBJ2-3 TRBV15 TRBD1 . CATSRRQGADTQYF TGTGCCACCAGCAGAAGACAGGGGGCAGATACGCAGTATTTT
16 TRBJ2-7 TRBV5-1 TRBD2 . CASSRGLAVEGYEQYF TGCGCCAGCAGCAGGGGACTAGCGGTGGAGGGCTACGAGCAGTACTTC
15 TRBJ2-7 TRBV4-3 TRBD1 . CASSQEGTGFYEQYF TGCGCCAGCAGCCAAGAGGGGACAGGGTTCTACGAGCAGTACTTC
11 TRBJ1-2 TRBV30 . . CARRETYGYTF TGTGCCCGTAGGGAGACGTATGGCTACACCTTC
15 TRBJ2-1 TRBV28 . . CASSPAGTLYNEQFF TGTGCCAGCAGCCCCGCCGGGACCCTGTACAATGAGCAGTTCTTC
14 TRBJ2-7 TRBV4-3 . . CASSHDWGPSQQYF TGCGCCAGCAGCCACGACTGGGGGCCGAGCCAGCAGTACTTC
13 TRBJ2-2 TRBV19 . . CASSISAPGELFF TGTGCCAGTAGTATTTCGGCACCTGGGGAGCTGTTTTTT
13 TRBJ1-1 TRBV30 . few CAWSVSVNTEAFF TGTGCCTGGAGTGTATCCGTAAACACTGAAGCTTTCTTT
13 TRBJ2-7 TRBV19 . . CASSIGTAYEQYF TGTGCCAGTAGTATAGGGACAGCCTACGAGCAGTACTTC
15 TRBJ1-5 TRBV19 TRBD1 . CASSSPRVRGLVQHF TGTGCCAGTAGTAGTCCCCGGGTCAGGGGGCTTGTCCAGCATTTT
13 TRBJ1-4 TRBV19 . . CASSTQGNEKLFF TGTGCCAGTAGTACCCAGGGGAATGAAAAACTGTTTTTT
16 TRBJ2-7 TRBV9 TRBD2 . CASSVATSGRRYEQYF TGTGCCAGCAGCGTAGCGACTAGCGGGAGAAGGTACGAGCAGTACTTC
19 TRBJ2-2 TRBV7-7 TRBD2 . CASSLVPSGRAPNTGELFF TGTGCTAGCAGCTTAGTGCCTAGCGGGAGGGCCCCGAACACCGGGGAGCTGTTTTTT
15 TRBJ1-2 TRBV19 TRBD1 . CASSVYGTGGHGYTF TGTGCCAGTAGTGTCTATGGGACAGGGGGCCATGGCTACACCTTC
14 TRBJ2-1 TRBV28 TRBD2 . CATETSGRTLEQFF TGTGCCACCGAGACTAGCGGGAGAACCCTTGAGCAGTTCTTC
14 TRBJ2-2 TRBV7-8 . . CASSFSLNTGELFF TGTGCCAGCAGCTTCTCTTTGAACACCGGGGAGCTGTTTTTT
11 TRBJ1-6 TRBV20-1 . . CSARDLGALHF TGCAGTGCTAGAGATCTAGGGGCCCTCCACTTT
17 TRBJ2-1 TRBV19 TRBD2 . CASTLGLAGGRAHEQFF TGTGCCAGTACCCTGGGACTAGCGGGAGGTCGGGCCCATGAGCAGTTCTTC
14 TRBJ2-3 TRBV9 . . CASSELSSTDTQYF TGTGCCAGCAGCGAGTTATCTAGCACAGATACGCAGTATTTT
14 TRBJ2-3 TRBV15 . once CATSGGWYTDTQYF TGTGCCACCAGTGGGGGCTGGTACACAGATACGCAGTATTTT
11 TRBJ2-7 TRBV27 . . CASRTRYEQYF TGTGCCAGCAGAACGCGCTACGAGCAGTACTTC
16 TRBJ2-7 TRBV4-3 TRBD1 once CASSLRDSPSSYEQYF TGCGCCAGCAGCCTAAGGGACAGCCCGAGCTCCTACGAGCAGTACTTC
15 TRBJ2-1 TRBV28 TRBD2 . CASSSSGKTYNEQFF TGTGCCAGCAGTTCTAGCGGGAAGACCTACAATGAGCAGTTCTTC
11 TRBJ2-7 TRBV11-2 . once CASSGSYEQYF TGTGCCAGCAGCGGGTCCTACGAGCAGTACTTC
15 TRBJ2-5 TRBV30 TRBD2 . CAWSGGGVEQETQYF TGTGCCTGGAGTGGGGGGGGAGTGGAGCAAGAGACCCAGTACTTC
15 TRBJ2-5 TRBV19 TRBD2 . CASSVQLAEQETQYF TGTGCCAGTAGTGTGCAGCTAGCGGAGCAAGAGACCCAGTACTTC
14 TRBJ2-2 TRBV6-4 . once CASRFMGNTGELFF TGTGCCAGCAGATTTATGGGGAACACCGGGGAGCTGTTTTTT
15 TRBJ2-7 TRBV4-3 . . CASSQGPDTTYEQYF TGCGCCAGCAGCCAAGGCCCGGACACCACCTACGAGCAGTACTTC
16 TRBJ2-1 TRBV5-4 . once CASSLVGGTSYNEQFF TGTGCCAGCAGCTTGGTAGGCGGGACGTCCTACAATGAGCAGTTCTTC
14 TRBJ1-1 TRBV5-1 . . CASSLSGMNTEAFF TGCGCCAGCAGCTTAAGTGGTATGAACACTGAAGCTTTCTTT
12 TRBJ2-3 TRBV5-8 . few CASSETPNTQYF TGTGCCAGCAGCGAGACTCCAAATACGCAGTATTTT
15 TRBJ2-6 TRBV4-1 . . CASSPGTSGANVLTF TGCGCCAGCAGCCCAGGGACCTCTGGGGCCAACGTCCTGACTTTC
16 TRBJ2-7 TRBV11-3 . . CASSLESGGPPYEQYF TGTGCCAGCAGCTTAGAGTCCGGCGGACCGCCCTACGAGCAGTACTTC
17 TRBJ2-7 TRBV5-4 TRBD2 . CASSSGLAGAPGYEQYF TGTGCCAGCAGCTCTGGACTAGCGGGAGCCCCAGGGTACGAGCAGTACTTC
14 TRBJ2-2 TRBV10-1 TRBD1 . CATRDRVDTGELFF TGCGCCACCCGGGACAGGGTTGACACCGGGGAGCTGTTTTTT
14 TRBJ1-5 TRBV2 . once CARGGMDINQPQHF TGTGCCAGAGGGGGAATGGACATCAATCAGCCCCAGCATTTT
13 TRBJ2-7 TRBV5-5 . few CASSRSESYEQYF TGTGCCAGCAGCCGTAGCGAATCCTACGAGCAGTACTTC
15 TRBJ2-1 TRBV27 . once CASSLWARAYNEQFF TGTGCCAGCAGTTTATGGGCCCGAGCCTACAATGAGCAGTTCTTC
10 TRBJ2-5 TRBV20-1 . . CSARQETQYF TGCAGTGCCCGGCAAGAGACCCAGTACTTC
19 TRBJ2-7 TRBV28 TRBD2 . CASSFSPTRTGTRLSEQYF TGTGCCAGCAGTTTTTCACCGACTAGAACCGGGACTAGGTTGAGTGAGCAGTACTTC
16 TRBJ2-4 TRBV7-3 TRBD1 . CASRPDRVMAKNIQYF TGTGCCAGCAGACCCGACAGGGTCATGGCCAAAAACATTCAGTACTTC
15 TRBJ2-3 TRBV5-1 . . CASSLVPSSTDTQYF TGCGCCAGCAGCTTGGTCCCCTCTAGCACAGATACGCAGTATTTT
14 TRBJ2-5 TRBV9 TRBD1 . CASSEQGFPETQYF TGTGCCAGCAGCGAACAGGGGTTTCCGGAGACCCAGTACTTC
13 TRBJ2-5 TRBV2 . . CASSGGSGETQYF TGTGCCAGCAGTGGAGGAAGTGGAGAGACCCAGTACTTC
16 TRBJ1-3 TRBV9 TRBD1 . CASSVWDRSSGNTIYF TGTGCCAGCAGCGTTTGGGACAGGAGCTCTGGAAACACCATATATTTT
13 TRBJ2-4 TRBV6-5 . . CASSYGTKNIQYF TGTGCCAGCAGTTACGGGACCAAAAACATTCAGTACTTC
13 TRBJ2-1 TRBV5-1 . . CASSFGPYNEQFF TGCGCCAGCAGCTTTGGGCCATACAATGAGCAGTTCTTC
13 TRBJ1-1 TRBV28 . . CASSFTLNTEAFF TGTGCCAGCAGTTTTACCCTGAACACTGAAGCTTTCTTT